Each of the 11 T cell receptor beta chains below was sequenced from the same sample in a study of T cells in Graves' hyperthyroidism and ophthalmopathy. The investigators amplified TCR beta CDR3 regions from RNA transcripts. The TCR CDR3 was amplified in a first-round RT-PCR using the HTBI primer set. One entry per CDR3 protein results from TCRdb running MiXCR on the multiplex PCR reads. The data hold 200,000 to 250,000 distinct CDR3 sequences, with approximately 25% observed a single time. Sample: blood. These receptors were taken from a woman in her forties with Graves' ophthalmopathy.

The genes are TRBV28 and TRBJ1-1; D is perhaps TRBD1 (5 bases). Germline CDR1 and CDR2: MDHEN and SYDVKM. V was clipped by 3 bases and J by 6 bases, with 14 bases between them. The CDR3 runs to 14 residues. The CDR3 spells CASSFAGALAEAFF. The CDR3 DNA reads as TGTGCCAGCAGTTTTGCCGGGGCCCTGGCTGAAGCTTTCTTT.

CDR3 sequence reads: CAWSVPSFAITEAFF. In DNA form, the CDR3 reads TGTGCCTGGAGTGTACCCTCCTTTGCCATCACTGAAGCTTTCTTT. This chain uses TRBV30 with TRBJ1-1, with D unresolved. CDR1 is GTSNPN, CDR2 SVGIG, per germline (reference sequence). This CDR3 contains 15 residues. The V end was cut by 0 bases, the J end by 4 bases, with 15 bases between. The variable domain in full, completed from reference TRBV30 and TRBJ1-1, reads SQTIHQWPATLVQPVGSPLSLECTVEGTSNPNLYWYRQAAGRGLQLLFYSVGIGQISSEVPQNLSASRPQDRQFILSSKKLLLSDSGFYLCAWSVPSFAITEAFFGQGTRLTVV.

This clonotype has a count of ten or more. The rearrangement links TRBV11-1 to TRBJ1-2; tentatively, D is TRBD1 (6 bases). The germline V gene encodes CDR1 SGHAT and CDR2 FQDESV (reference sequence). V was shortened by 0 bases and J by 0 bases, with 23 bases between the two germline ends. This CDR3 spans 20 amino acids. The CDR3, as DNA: TGTGCCAGCAGCTTAGCGGGACCAACATCCAGGAGGGGGTCTAACTATGGCTACACCTTC. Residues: CASSLAGPTSRRGSNYGYTF.

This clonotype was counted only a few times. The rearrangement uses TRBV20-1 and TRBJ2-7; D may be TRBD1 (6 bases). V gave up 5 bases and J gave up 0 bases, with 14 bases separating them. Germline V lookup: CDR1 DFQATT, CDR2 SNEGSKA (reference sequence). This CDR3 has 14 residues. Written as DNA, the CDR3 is TGCAGTGCTTCAGGGGCCTTTAACTCCTACGAGCAGTACTTC. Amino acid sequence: CSASGAFNSYEQYF.

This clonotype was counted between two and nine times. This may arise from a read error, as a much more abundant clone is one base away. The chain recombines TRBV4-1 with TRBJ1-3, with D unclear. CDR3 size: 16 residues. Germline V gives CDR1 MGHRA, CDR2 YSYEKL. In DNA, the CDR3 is TGCGCCATCAGCCAAGAAGGCAGGCGCTCTGGAAACACCATATATTTT. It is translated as CAISQEGRRSGNTIYF.

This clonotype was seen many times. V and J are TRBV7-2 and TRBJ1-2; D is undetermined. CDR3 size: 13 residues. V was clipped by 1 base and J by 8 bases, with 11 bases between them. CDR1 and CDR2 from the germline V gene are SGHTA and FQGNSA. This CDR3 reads CASSLDVFEGYTF. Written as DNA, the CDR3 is TGTGCCAGCAGCTTAGACGTGTTTGAGGGCTACACCTTC.

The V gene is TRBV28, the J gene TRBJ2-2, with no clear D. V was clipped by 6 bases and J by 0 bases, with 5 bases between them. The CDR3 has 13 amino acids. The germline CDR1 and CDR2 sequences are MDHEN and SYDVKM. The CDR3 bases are TGTGCCAGCAGACGGCCGAACACCGGGGAGCTGTTTTTT. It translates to CASRRPNTGELFF.

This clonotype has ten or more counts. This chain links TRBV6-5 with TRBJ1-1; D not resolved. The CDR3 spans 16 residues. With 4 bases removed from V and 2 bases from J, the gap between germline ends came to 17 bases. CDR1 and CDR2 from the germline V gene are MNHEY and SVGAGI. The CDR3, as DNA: TGTGCCAGCAGTTGGAAGGGAGGGTCAACTAACACTGAAGCTTTCTTT. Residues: CASSWKGGSTNTEAFF.

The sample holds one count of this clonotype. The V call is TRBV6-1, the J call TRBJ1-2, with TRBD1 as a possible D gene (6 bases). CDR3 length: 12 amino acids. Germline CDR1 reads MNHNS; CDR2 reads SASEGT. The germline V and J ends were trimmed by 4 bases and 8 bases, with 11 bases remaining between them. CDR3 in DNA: TGTGCCAGCAGTGGGACAGTCTACGGCTACACCTTC. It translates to CASSGTVYGYTF.

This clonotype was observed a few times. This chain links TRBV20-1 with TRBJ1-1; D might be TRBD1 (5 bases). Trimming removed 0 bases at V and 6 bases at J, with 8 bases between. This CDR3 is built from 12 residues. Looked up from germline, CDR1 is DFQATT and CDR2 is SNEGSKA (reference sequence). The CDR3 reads CSARDGAPEAFF. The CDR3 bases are TGCAGTGCTAGAGACGGGGCCCCTGAAGCTTTCTTT.

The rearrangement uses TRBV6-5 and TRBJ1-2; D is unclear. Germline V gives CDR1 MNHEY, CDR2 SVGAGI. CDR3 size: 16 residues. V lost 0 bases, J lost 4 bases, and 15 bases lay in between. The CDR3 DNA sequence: TGTGCCAGCAGTTACTCCTTAGTGGGAGGTCCCTATGGCTACACCTTC. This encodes CASSYSLVGGPYGYTF.